This is a list of T cell receptor beta chains from one sample in a study of T cell changes during pregnancy in multiple sclerosis. Some clones are missing from TCRdb's copy, which holds only in-frame ones; the method was immunoSEQ multiplex PCR. The table records some 37,000 clones, around 92% of them present only once. Sequenced here: CD8+ T cells from peripheral blood mononuclear cells, sampled after pregnancy. These receptors all stem from a female donor with multiple sclerosis, enrolled in a pregnancy study. The CDR3 runs from the conserved cysteine through the conserved F or W. A D gene is named only where the DNA matches it firmly. The size entry is marked missing in some rows and otherwise reads once, few, many or a size class.

v_call,j_call,d_call,clone_size,cdr3_aa,cdr3_nt
TRBV9,TRBJ2-7,TRBD1,NA,CASSVGQGAYEQYF,TGTGCCAGCAGCGTAGGACAGGGGGCCTACGAGCAGTACTTC
TRBV7-9,TRBJ1-2,NA,NA,CASSVRRAGRAGSFYGYTF,TGTGCCAGCAGCGTCCGGAGGGCAGGCCGGGCCGGGTCCTTCTATGGCTACACCTTC
TRBV7-7,TRBJ2-7,NA,NA,CASSLGDSSSYEQYF,TGTGCCAGCAGCTTAGGGGACTCGAGCTCCTACGAGCAGTACTTC
TRBV6-1,TRBJ2-7,NA,NA,CAALVAGYEQYF,TGTGCCGCCCTCGTTGCCGGCTACGAGCAGTACTTC
TRBV7-3,TRBJ2-1,NA,NA,CASSLGAGEQFF,TGTGCCAGCAGCTTAGGGGCGGGAGAGCAGTTCTTC
TRBV21-1,TRBJ1-1,NA,NA,CASSKALSAGLDLNTEAFF,TGTGCCAGCAGCAAAGCGCTTTCGGCAGGTCTGGACTTGAACACTGAAGCTTTCTTT
TRBV10-3,TRBJ2-1,TRBD1,NA,CAISESWTGTYNEQFF,TGTGCCATCAGTGAGTCGTGGACAGGGACATACAATGAGCAGTTCTTC
TRBV9,TRBJ1-2,NA,NA,CASSVGARAAGKGHYGYTF,TGTGCCAGCAGCGTAGGGGCGCGGGCTGCAGGTAAAGGGCACTATGGCTACACCTTC
TRBV5-6,TRBJ1-1,TRBD1,NA,CASSLGTGAAFF,TGTGCCAGCAGCCTGGGGACAGGGGCGGCTTTCTTT
TRBV29-1,TRBJ1-2,TRBD1,NA,CSVVFEGAAGYTF,TGCAGCGTTGTCTTCGAGGGGGCAGCTGGCTACACCTTC
TRBV11-2,TRBJ2-7,NA,NA,CASSSSLSYEQYF,TGTGCCAGCAGCTCCTCCCTTTCCTACGAGCAGTACTTC
TRBV21-1,TRBJ2-2,NA,few,CASSKGQGVRGELFF,TGTGCCAGCAGCAAGGGACAGGGGGTTCGCGGGGAGCTGTTTTTT
TRBV9,TRBJ2-2,TRBD2,NA,CASSVRVGGRALDTGELFF,TGTGCCAGCAGCGTCCGAGTTGGGGGGAGGGCCCTCGACACCGGGGAGCTGTTTTTT
TRBV28,TRBJ2-2,NA,NA,CASSSPSGGVNTGELFF,TGTGCCAGCAGTTCTCCTTCCGGAGGGGTGAACACCGGGGAGCTGTTTTTT
TRBV7-9,TRBJ2-5,TRBD2,once,CASSLGPQLAGETQYF,TGTGCCAGCAGCTTAGGGCCACAACTAGCGGGAGAGACCCAGTACTTC
TRBV9,TRBJ1-1,NA,NA,CASSPGLGPSRGALGAFF,TGTGCCAGCAGCCCCGGTCTGGGGCCTAGTCGCGGGGCCTTGGGTGCTTTCTTT
TRBV13,TRBJ2-2,NA,NA,CASSPRVTGELFF,TGTGCCAGCAGCCCCAGGGTCACCGGGGAGCTGTTTTTT
TRBV27,TRBJ2-4,TRBD1,NA,CASSFRQGLAKNIQYF,TGTGCCAGCAGTTTCCGACAGGGTCTAGCCAAAAACATTCAGTACTTC
TRBV7-9,TRBJ2-2,NA,NA,CASSGEGTPDTGELFF,TGTGCCAGCAGCGGGGAGGGGACACCCGACACCGGGGAGCTGTTTTTT
TRBV27,TRBJ2-7,TRBD1,NA,CASSLSTGTGAGNEQYF,TGTGCCAGCAGTTTATCTACCGGGACAGGGGCTGGGAACGAGCAGTACTTC
TRBV27,TRBJ2-2,TRBD1,NA,CASSLQQGMELDKGELFF,TGTGCCAGCAGTTTACAACAGGGGATGGAGTTGGATAAGGGGGAGCTGTTTTTT
TRBV7-8,TRBJ2-1,TRBD2,NA,CASSILIAGRFYNEQFF,TGTGCCAGCAGCATCCTGATAGCGGGACGTTTCTACAATGAGCAGTTCTTC
TRBV27,TRBJ2-2,NA,once,CASSLYRANTGELFF,TGTGCCAGCAGTTTATACAGGGCGAACACCGGGGAGCTGTTTTTT
TRBV27,TRBJ2-2,NA,NA,CASRMRAGELFF,TGTGCCAGCAGAATGCGGGCCGGGGAGCTGTTTTTT
TRBV9,TRBJ2-5,NA,NA,CASSVGRGQRETQYF,TGTGCCAGCAGCGTAGGGCGGGGGCAGAGGGAGACCCAGTACTTC
TRBV10-2,TRBJ2-3,TRBD1,once,CASTSFDRGFADTQYF,TGCGCCAGCACTTCTTTTGACAGGGGGTTTGCAGATACGCAGTATTTT
TRBV9,TRBJ1-2,TRBD1,once,CASSSPGTDGYTF,TGTGCCAGCAGCTCCCCCGGGACAGATGGCTACACCTTC
TRBV6-1,TRBJ2-2,TRBD1,NA,CASSGLTGQNTGELFF,TGTGCCAGCAGTGGGTTGACAGGGCAGAACACCGGGGAGCTGTTTTTT
TRBV10-3,TRBJ1-4,TRBD1,NA,CAISDRGHNNEKLFF,TGTGCCATCAGTGACAGGGGGCACAATAATGAAAAACTGTTTTTT
TRBV10-2,TRBJ2-1,NA,NA,CATLQGYEQFF,TGCGCCACCCTACAGGGATATGAGCAGTTCTTC
TRBV11-2,TRBJ1-6,NA,NA,CASSSPERESSPLHF,TGTGCCAGCAGCTCCCCGGAGAGGGAGTCTTCACCCCTCCACTTT
TRBV7-9,TRBJ1-1,TRBD1,NA,CASSGRTGKTEAFF,TGTGCCAGCAGCGGCCGGACAGGGAAAACTGAAGCTTTCTTT
TRBV2,TRBJ1-2,TRBD1,few,CASGTGVYGYTF,TGTGCCAGCGGGACAGGGGTTTATGGCTACACCTTC
TRBV2,TRBJ2-3,NA,NA,CASNGVNTDTQYF,TGTGCCAGCAACGGGGTAAACACAGATACGCAGTATTTT
TRBV9,TRBJ2-3,TRBD2,NA,CASSVERGGTDTQYF,TGTGCCAGCAGCGTAGAGCGGGGGGGAACAGATACGCAGTATTTT
TRBV19,TRBJ2-3,NA,NA,CASSISAGPSDTQYF,TGTGCCAGTAGTATTTCGGCGGGCCCCAGCGATACGCAGTATTTT
TRBV11-2,TRBJ2-7,TRBD1,NA,CASSARGQGYEQYF,TGTGCCAGCAGCGCTCGCGGACAGGGGTACGAGCAGTACTTC
TRBV27,TRBJ2-1,NA,NA,CASSLSLGDSYNEQFF,TGTGCCAGCAGTTTATCGCTCGGTGATTCCTACAATGAGCAGTTCTTC
TRBV27,TRBJ2-5,TRBD2,once,CASSLTGGRRETQYF,TGTGCCAGCAGTTTGACGGGGGGGAGAAGAGAGACCCAGTACTTC
TRBV10-3,TRBJ1-1,TRBD1,NA,CAISEPGGANTEAFF,TGTGCCATCAGTGAACCAGGGGGCGCGAACACTGAAGCTTTCTTT
TRBV2,TRBJ2-7,TRBD1,NA,CASARDREAYEQYF,TGTGCCAGCGCTAGGGACAGGGAGGCCTACGAGCAGTACTTC
TRBV7-3,TRBJ1-1,NA,NA,CASSLSVGTLGRSEAFF,TGTGCCAGCAGCTTATCCGTCGGGACTTTGGGGAGATCTGAAGCTTTCTTT
TRBV7-9,TRBJ1-1,NA,few,CASSPTGNTEAFF,TGTGCCAGCAGCCCGACAGGGAACACTGAAGCTTTCTTT
TRBV19,TRBJ1-6,TRBD1,NA,CASSPTRQGLPLHF,TGTGCCAGTAGCCCGACTCGACAGGGTCTCCCCCTCCACTTT
TRBV5-4,TRBJ1-2,TRBD1,NA,CASSSRTGFDGYTF,TGTGCCAGCAGCTCCCGGACAGGGTTTGATGGCTACACCTTC
TRBV13,TRBJ2-3,NA,NA,CASSRRVSTSTDTQYF,TGTGCCAGCAGCCGGCGGGTGTCCACTAGCACAGATACGCAGTATTTT
TRBV7-2,TRBJ1-2,NA,NA,CASSLRLAGREGYTF,TGTGCCAGCAGCCTTAGATTAGCCGGGCGGGAGGGCTACACCTTC
TRBV25-1,TRBJ2-5,TRBD1,NA,CASSEYQTGQGHKETQYF,TGTGCCAGCAGTGAATATCAAACCGGACAGGGTCACAAAGAGACCCAGTACTTC
TRBV7-6,TRBJ2-4,NA,NA,CASSLIPGEVADIQYF,TGTGCCAGCAGCTTAATTCCGGGGGAAGTGGCGGACATTCAGTACTTC
TRBV27,TRBJ2-7,NA,once,CASAGGYEQYF,TGTGCCAGCGCCGGGGGCTACGAGCAGTACTTC